The 32 T cell receptor beta chains given below trace back to one sample, sequenced in a study of CD8+ T cells in alopecia areata. RNA, once extracted, was reverse transcribed into cDNA for use as the sequencing template. Generated by immunoSEQ multiplex PCR, the TCRdb table keeps only in-frame clones and is missing some. The sample lists 150,000 or so clones, over 80% occurring once. The sequences come from CD8+ T cells sorted from blood, collected at week 0. The receptors come from a human donor with alopecia areata.

The J gene is TRBJ1-2, the V gene TRBV27; D gene uncertain. This CDR3 spans 13 amino acids. Per the germline V gene, CDR1 is MNHEY and CDR2 is SMNVEV (reference sequence). V was cut by 3 bases and J by 4 bases, with 9 bases left in between. CDR3 nucleotides: TGTGCCAGCAGTTTGGACGGGAGCTATGGCTACACCTTC. Translating it yields CASSLDGSYGYTF.

In its sample, this clone was seen once. This chain connects TRBV11-2 to TRBJ2-7; D not resolved. The length of the CDR3 is 13 residues. Trimming cost V 2 bases and J 2 bases, with 7 bases left between them. In germline, CDR1 is SGHAT, CDR2 FQNNGV. In nucleotides, the CDR3 is TGTGCCAGCAGCTTATCTCCAGCCTACGAGCAGTACTTC. It specifies CASSLSPAYEQYF.

V and J are TRBV5-6 and TRBJ1-2, with D tentatively TRBD1 (5 bases). This CDR3 comprises 13 residues. Germline values: CDR1 SGHDT, CDR2 YYEEEE. V was pared by 4 bases and J by 7 bases, with 14 bases between. CDR3 DNA: TGTGCCAGCAGCCCCGGTGGAGGGGCTGGCTACACCTTC. Protein: CASSPGGGAGYTF.

The chain employs TRBV6-5 and TRBJ1-2; D unclear. V was shortened by 4 bases and J by 0 bases, with 6 bases between the two germline ends. This CDR3 region has 13 residues. Germline V gives CDR1 MNHEY, CDR2 SVGAGI. The CDR3, as DNA: TGTGCCAGCAGTTTTGGAACTAACTATGGCTACACCTTC. It codes for CASSFGTNYGYTF.

V usage is TRBV6-5 and J usage is TRBJ2-5; 8 bases line up with TRBD1. Germline CDR1 is MNHEY and CDR2 is SVGAGI. The V gene end was trimmed by 5 bases and the J gene end by 6 bases; junction bases not matched to a gene: 8. The length of the CDR3 is 14 residues. The CDR3 nucleotides are TGTGCCAGCAGTCTACAGACAGGGGTACAGACCCAGTACTTC. Translated, it gives CASSLQTGVQTQYF.

The chain links TRBV6-5 to TRBJ2-2; D possibly corresponds to TRBD1 (6 bases). Germline assignment: CDR1 MNHEY and CDR2 SVGAGI. Trimming shortened V by 2 bases and J by 2 bases, and 9 bases separated the two germline ends. The CDR3 contains 15 residues. CDR3: CASSYGGGNTGELFF. The CDR3 bases are TGTGCCAGCAGTTACGGGGGCGGAAACACCGGGGAGCTGTTTTTT.

This chain links TRBV7-2 with TRBJ2-1; D is undetermined. This CDR3 is built from 15 residues. CDR1 and CDR2 (germline): SGHTA, FQGNSA. V was pared by 3 bases and J by 2 bases, with 11 bases between. CDR3 protein: CASSLGGLTYNEQFF. The CDR3 region has the DNA TGTGCCAGCAGCTTGGGCGGTCTTACCTACAATGAGCAGTTCTTC.

The chain combines TRBV4-2 with TRBJ2-7; TRBD1 might be the D (6 bases). The germline V gene encodes CDR1 LGHNA and CDR2 YNFKEQ. The CDR3 sequence is 19 residues long. V was trimmed by 0 bases and J by 0 bases, leaving 21 bases between them. The CDR3 loop reads CASSQDPEFAGAVSYEQYF. The DNA of the CDR3 is TGTGCCAGCAGCCAAGATCCGGAGTTTGCAGGGGCCGTCTCCTACGAGCAGTACTTC.

The chain recombines TRBV5-1 with TRBJ2-1, with a possible D match to TRBD1 (5 bases). The germline V gene encodes CDR1 SGHRS and CDR2 YFSETQ. V lost 2 bases, J lost 4 bases, and 7 bases lay in between. This CDR3 has 13 residues. Here the CDR3 reads CASSFAGYNEQFF. Here the CDR3 DNA reads TGCGCCAGCAGCTTTGCAGGGTACAATGAGCAGTTCTTC.

The chain links TRBV27 to TRBJ2-1, with TRBD2 as a possible D gene (5 bases). The germline V gene has CDR1 MNHEY and CDR2 SMNVEV (reference sequence). CDR3 size: 19 residues. V lost 0 bases to trimming and J lost 7 bases, with 25 bases between them. Written as DNA, the CDR3 is TGTGCCAGCAGTTTATCTTATCGAAACAGAGCTTCAAGGAGGAATGAGCAGTTCTTC. Protein: CASSLSYRNRASRRNEQFF.

Here the CDR3 DNA reads TGTGCCAGCGTGTTTGCGGGGGGACCCACAGATACGCAGTATTTT. As protein: CASVFAGGPTDTQYF. This chain joins TRBV5-4 and TRBJ2-3, with 8 bases matching TRBD2. The junction had 9 bases not matched to a gene; V was cut back by 7 bases and J by 2 bases. Germline CDR1 is SGHNT and CDR2 is YYREEE (reference sequence). The CDR3 covers 15 residues.

Turning to this clone: This same CDR3 is encoded by further DNA sequences in the sample. The genes are TRBV27 and TRBJ2-1; 8 nucleotides match TRBD1. Germline V lookup: CDR1 MNHEY, CDR2 SMNVEV (reference sequence). This CDR3 is built from 13 residues. V dropped 3 bases and J dropped 9; count of bases not matched to a gene: 4. Here the CDR3 DNA reads TGTGCCAGCAGTTTGAGTACAGGGGGTGAGCAGTTCTTC. Encoded protein: CASSLSTGGEQFF.

This chain connects TRBV30 to TRBJ2-5, with D perhaps matching TRBD2 (7 bases). The end of the DNA fits TRBJ2-7 better, so the J call may be wrong. The CDR3 is 12 amino acids. Germline V gene lookup returns CDR1 GTSNPN and CDR2 SVGIG (reference sequence). CDR3 DNA sequence: TGTGCCTGGAGTCGAGGGGGGGACGAGCAGTACTTC. This translates into CAWSRGGDEQYF.

This chain uses TRBV14 with TRBJ2-7; 12 bases fit TRBD2. J was trimmed by 5 bases and V by 1 base; bases with no gene match: 3. Germline CDR1 SGHDN, CDR2 FVKESK. This CDR3 region has 15 residues. This chain's CDR3 is CASSQGTSGGNEQYF. The DNA of the CDR3 is TGTGCCAGCAGCCAAGGTACTAGCGGGGGGAACGAGCAGTACTTC. The full variable domain, in which reference TRBV14 and TRBJ2-7 provide the parts outside the CDR3, is EAGVTQFPSHSVIEKGQTVTLRCDPISGHDNLYWYRRVMGKEIKFLLHFVKESKQDESGMPNNRFLAERTGGTYSTLKVQPAELEDSGVYFCASSQGTSGGNEQYFGPGTRLTVT.

This sequence joins TRBV15 and TRBJ2-7, with 7 bases fitting TRBD1. CDR3 length: 14 residues. CDR1 LNHNV and CDR2 YYDKDF come from the germline V gene (reference sequence). Trimming removed 8 bases from V and 2 bases from J; junction bases left unmatched: 9. The CDR3 DNA follows: TGTGCCACCGCCACGACAGGGTCGGCCTACGAGCAGTACTTC. It specifies CATATTGSAYEQYF.

V and J are TRBV9 and TRBJ2-3; 11 positions agree with TRBD2. V lost 4 bases and J lost 2; bases outside the gene matches: 12. The CDR3 has 18 residues. The V gene's germline CDR1 is SGDLS and CDR2 YYNGEE. For the CDR3, the DNA is TGTGCCAGCAGCTCCAACCTGGCTAGCGGGGGGAACACAGATACGCAGTATTTT. The encoded protein is CASSSNLASGGNTDTQYF.

In its sample, this clone was seen once. The sample carries other DNA sequences with the same CDR3. The V call is TRBV14, the J call TRBJ2-2; D unresolved. Trimming left V 1 base short and J 3 bases short, with 3 bases between. The CDR3 extends over 13 amino acids. CDR1 is SGHDN, CDR2 FVKESK, per germline. CDR3 residues: CASSQVDTGELFF. CDR3 DNA sequence: TGTGCCAGCAGCCAAGTCGACACCGGGGAGCTGTTTTTT.

This clone was observed a handful of times. This chain connects TRBV19 to TRBJ2-2; D assignment may be TRBD1 or TRBD2 (5 bases each). Trimming shortened V by 3 bases and J by 6 bases, and 11 bases separated the two germline ends. The germline gives CDR1 LNHDA, CDR2 SQIVND (reference sequence). There are 14 residues in the CDR3. The CDR3 DNA reads as TGTGCCAGTAGTATGTCCGGGACCTCCGGGGAGCTGTTTTTT. This translates into CASSMSGTSGELFF.

This chain links TRBV11-2 with TRBJ2-7; 7 nucleotides line up with TRBD1. The CDR3 spans 15 residues. Germline lookup yields CDR1 SGHAT and CDR2 FQNNGV. The junction had 13 bases not matched to a gene; V was cut back by 5 bases and J by 6 bases. The DNA for the CDR3 is TGTGCCAGCAGCCTTAAACAGGGGATGGATCTCGAGCAGTACTTC. Protein: CASSLKQGMDLEQYF.

The V and J genes are TRBV4-1 and TRBJ2-1; 12 nucleotides agree with TRBD2. V shed 3 bases and J 5 bases; nucleotides not matched to a gene: 8. There are 17 residues in the CDR3. Germline loops: CDR1 MGHRA, CDR2 YSYEKL. The CDR3 DNA sequence: TGCGCCAGCAGCCACTACGGGACTAGCGGGTATAACAATGAGCAGTTCTTC. This codes for CASSHYGTSGYNNEQFF.

The table lists this clone with a few counts. The chain employs TRBV29-1 and TRBJ2-1, with D perhaps assigned TRBD1 or TRBD2 (6 bases each). The length of the CDR3 is 12 residues. Trimming cost V 5 bases and J 8 bases, with 13 bases left between them. Germline CDR1 is SQVTM and CDR2 is ANQGSEA. The CDR3 protein is CSVLRGEHEQFF. The CDR3, as DNA: TGCAGCGTTCTAAGGGGGGAGCATGAGCAGTTCTTC.

The gene calls are TRBV27 and TRBJ2-5; 9 nucleotides agree with TRBD1. The CDR3 is made up of 15 amino acids. V dropped 1 base and J dropped 4; count of bases not matched to a gene: 4. Germline V gives CDR1 MNHEY, CDR2 SMNVEV (reference sequence). In DNA, the CDR3 is TGTGCCAGCAGTTTATTGACAGGGGGGCTAGAGACCCAGTACTTC. Residues: CASSLLTGGLETQYF.

The chain recombines TRBV5-1 with TRBJ2-1; D may be TRBD1 or TRBD2 (5 bases each). The CDR3 spans 14 residues. Germline V gene lookup returns CDR1 SGHRS and CDR2 YFSETQ. Between the trimmed V and J ends, which lost 4 bases and 9 bases, there was a span of 17 bases. The CDR3 sequence: CASSPAAPGPEQFF. The CDR3 DNA sequence: TGCGCCAGCAGCCCGGCGGCCCCGGGACCTGAGCAGTTCTTC.

The rearrangement links TRBV7-8 to TRBJ2-2; 7 bases agree with TRBD1. The CDR3 runs to 14 residues. V dropped 1 base and J dropped 4; count of bases not matched to a gene: 0. The germline V gene encodes CDR1 SGHVS and CDR2 FQNEAQ. The CDR3 here is CASSLGTGTGELFF. For the CDR3, the DNA is TGTGCCAGCAGCTTAGGGACAGGCACCGGGGAGCTGTTTTTT.

The V gene is TRBV30, the J gene TRBJ2-7; D tentatively fits TRBD1 or TRBD2 (5 bases each). The V end lost 8 bases, the J end lost 3 bases, and 14 bases lay between the germline ends. The CDR3 totals 12 residues. The germline V gene encodes CDR1 GTSNPN and CDR2 SVGIG (reference sequence). The CDR3 reads CAGRGRIYEQYF. The CDR3 DNA sequence: TGTGCCGGTCGGGGCAGGATCTACGAGCAGTACTTC. The full variable domain, with the rest looked up from reference TRBV30 and TRBJ2-7, is SQTIHQWPATLVQPVGSPLSLECTVEGTSNPNLYWYRQAAGRGLQLLFYSVGIGQISSEVPQNLSASRPQDRQFILSSKKLLLSDSGFYLCAGRGRIYEQYFGPGTRLTVT.

This chain connects TRBV4-2 to TRBJ2-3; the D is unclear. This CDR3 comprises 13 residues. Germline V gene lookup returns CDR1 LGHNA and CDR2 YNFKEQ. V lost 1 base, J lost 4 bases, and 6 bases lay in between. The CDR3 coding sequence is TGTGCCAGCAGCCAAGGTATGGCAGATACGCAGTATTTT. It is translated as CASSQGMADTQYF.

This chain links TRBV29-1 with TRBJ2-5; 16 nucleotides agree with TRBD2. The V segment lost 6 bases and the J segment 3 bases; nucleotides outside the gene matches: 4. The germline CDR1 and CDR2 sequences are SQVTM and ANQGSEA. There are 15 residues in the CDR3. The CDR3 loop is CSVGTSGRVEETQYF. The CDR3 region has the DNA TGCAGCGTCGGGACTAGCGGGAGGGTCGAAGAGACCCAGTACTTC.

The chain combines TRBV29-1 with TRBJ1-5; weak D call: TRBD1 (5 bases). Germline assignment: CDR1 SQVTM and CDR2 ANQGSEA. V was clipped by 1 base and J by 11 bases, with 18 bases between them. CDR3 length: 14 residues. CDR3 nucleotides: TGCAGCGTTGAAGTTCAGGCAGGCCAAGGGGCCCAGCATTTT. Protein: CSVEVQAGQGAQHF.

This clone was recorded once. This chain joins TRBV18 and TRBJ2-4, with D maybe TRBD2 (6 bases). This CDR3 contains 15 residues. Germline CDR1 reads KGHSH; CDR2 reads LQKENI. V dropped 3 bases and J dropped 5 bases, with 14 bases sitting between them. The CDR3 bases are TGTGCCAGCTCACCTTCGGGGGTATACGAAAACATTCAGTACTTC. Translation gives CASSPSGVYENIQYF.

CDR3 in amino acids: CASSLFGGSSYEQYF. The CDR3, as DNA: TGTGCCAGCAGCTTATTTGGCGGGAGCTCCTACGAGCAGTACTTC. The gene calls are TRBV7-3 and TRBJ2-7; 7 positions match TRBD2. Looked up from germline, CDR1 is SGHTA and CDR2 is FQGTGA. V lost 2 bases to trimming and J lost 0 bases; unmatched junction nucleotides: 4. This CDR3 has 15 residues.

The chain is built from TRBV19 and TRBJ1-1; D is uncertain. Germline-derived CDR1 and CDR2 are LNHDA and SQIVND (reference sequence). The CDR3 totals 15 residues. The germline V and J ends were trimmed by 3 bases and 0 bases, with 11 bases remaining between them. The CDR3 nucleotides are TGTGCCAGTAGTATCGGGGAGCTCATGAACACTGAAGCTTTCTTT. Protein product: CASSIGELMNTEAFF.

The chain links TRBV7-9 to TRBJ2-7; D uncertain. V shed 0 bases and J shed 2 bases, with 14 bases lying between them. Germline lookup yields CDR1 SEHNR and CDR2 FQNEAQ (reference sequence). The CDR3 runs 16 residues. CDR3 amino acids: CASSLALGAYAYEQYF. The CDR3 bases are TGTGCCAGCAGCTTAGCACTCGGCGCTTACGCCTACGAGCAGTACTTC.